This T cell receptor beta chain was observed in a study of blood T cell repertoires in COVID-19. Study at large: Samples came from the United States, Italy and Spain, spanning acute and convalescent COVID-19. The analysed material was cDNA or gDNA that came from T cells, B-cell-depleted T cells, or PBMCs.

The authors' processing: Estimated nucleated cell counts came from reference gene primer amplification. Here immunoSEQ multiplex PCR was the method, and the copy in TCRdb shows in-frame clones only, minus some. V, J and clone size are those of that table, while D and trimming were read from the DNA. The sample lists approximately 100,000 clones; approximately 89% were seen once. This CDR3 has 15 amino acids. V dropped 6 bases and J dropped 4; count of bases not matched to a gene: 11. The germline gives CDR1 MGHDK, CDR2 SYGVNS. The sample was peripheral blood. This sequence originates from a woman of 80 years or more in a cohort sampled during active COVID-19. V gene TRBV25-1 combines with J gene TRBJ2-7, with TRBD1 matching 8 bases. Here the CDR3 DNA reads TGTGCCAGCAGCCCCTCGCCAGGGGGCGGGTACGAGCAGTACTTC. It translates to CASSPSPGGGYEQYF.